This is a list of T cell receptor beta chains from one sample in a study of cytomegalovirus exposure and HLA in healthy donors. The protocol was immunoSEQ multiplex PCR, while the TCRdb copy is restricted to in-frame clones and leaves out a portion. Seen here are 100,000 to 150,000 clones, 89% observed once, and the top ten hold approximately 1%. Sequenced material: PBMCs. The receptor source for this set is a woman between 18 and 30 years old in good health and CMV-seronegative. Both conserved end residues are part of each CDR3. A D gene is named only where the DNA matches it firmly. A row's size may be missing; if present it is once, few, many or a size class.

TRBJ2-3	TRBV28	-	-	TGTGCCAGCAGTTTACTGGCAGGGATCACTAGCACAGATACGCAGTATTTT	CASSLLAGITSTDTQYF
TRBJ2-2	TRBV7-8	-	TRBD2	TGTGCCAGCAGCCACCGGGACTATGTCACCGGGGAGCTGTTTTTT	CASSHRDYVTGELFF
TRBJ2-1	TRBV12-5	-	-	TGTGCTAGTGGTTTGGTAGCCACGGGTGAGCAGTTCTTC	CASGLVATGEQFF
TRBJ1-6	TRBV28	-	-	TGTGCCAGCAGTTCCGCGGTGCGGGGGCTTAATTCACCCCTCCACTTT	CASSSAVRGLNSPLHF
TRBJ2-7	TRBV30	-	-	TGTGCCTGGAGTAAAGGCAGACAGGGGACTACGCCCCCATACGAGCAGTACTTC	CAWSKGRQGTTPPYEQYF
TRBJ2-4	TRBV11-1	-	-	TGTGCCAGCAGCTTCACTTCCAAAAACATTCAGTACTTC	CASSFTSKNIQYF
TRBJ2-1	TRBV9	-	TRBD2	TGTGCCAGCAGCGTAGAGGGACTAGACAACAATGAGCAGTTCTTC	CASSVEGLDNNEQFF
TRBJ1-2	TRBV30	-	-	TGTGCCTGGAGTCTTACCGTGAGGGGCTACACCTTC	CAWSLTVRGYTF
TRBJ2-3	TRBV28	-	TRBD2	TGTGCCAGCAGTCTGTCCCAACTAGCGGGGGGATTAGATACGCAGTATTTT	CASSLSQLAGGLDTQYF
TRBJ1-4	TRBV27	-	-	TGTGCCAGCAGTGGAGGGGCGCAGACTAATGAAAAACTGTTTTTT	CASSGGAQTNEKLFF
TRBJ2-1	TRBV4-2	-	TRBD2	TGTGCCAGCAGCCAAGATTCTAGCGGGAGGTACAATGAGCAGTTCTTC	CASSQDSSGRYNEQFF
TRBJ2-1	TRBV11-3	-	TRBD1	TGTGCCAGCAGCAGAAGCGCTGGGACAGGGGGAAGGAATGAGCAGTTCTTC	CASSRSAGTGGRNEQFF
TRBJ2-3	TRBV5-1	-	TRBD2	TGCGCCAGCAGCCCCCCTCTAGCGGGGGGGCCTTCAGATACGCAGTATTTT	CASSPPLAGGPSDTQYF
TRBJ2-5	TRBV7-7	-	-	TGTGCCAGCAGCCTCAATACCCTGGGGCCCGTAGAGACCCAGTACTTC	CASSLNTLGPVETQYF
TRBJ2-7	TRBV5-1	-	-	TGCGCCAGCAGCCGCGGGGACAGCAACCTTGACGAGCAGTACTTC	CASSRGDSNLDEQYF
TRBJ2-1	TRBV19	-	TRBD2	TGTGCCAGTAGTACGGGACTAGTTTACAATGAGCAGTTCTTC	CASSTGLVYNEQFF
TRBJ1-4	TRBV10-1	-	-	TGCGCCAGCAGTGAATCCGGACGGGGGAAACTGTTTTTT	CASSESGRGKLFF
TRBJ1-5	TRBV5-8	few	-	TGTGCCAGCAGCTCAACGCGGGGCCAGCCCCAGCATTTT	CASSSTRGQPQHF
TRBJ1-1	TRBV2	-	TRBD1	TGTGCCAGCAGGCTACTAGGGACAGTGAACACTGAAGCTTTCTTT	CASRLLGTVNTEAFF
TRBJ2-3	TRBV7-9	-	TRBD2	TGTGCCAGCAGCTCAGCGGCAGCGGGAGCAACAGATACGCAGTATTTT	CASSSAAAGATDTQYF
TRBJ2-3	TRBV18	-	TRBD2	TGTGCCAGCCGACTAGCGGGGGGACAGAACACAGATACGCAGTATTTT	CASRLAGGQNTDTQYF
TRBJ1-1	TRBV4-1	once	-	TGCGCCAGCAGCCAAGAAGCCAGGGAGAACACTGAAGCTTTCTTT	CASSQEARENTEAFF
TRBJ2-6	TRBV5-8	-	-	TGTGCCAGCAGCCTGGACTTCTCTGGGGCCAACGTCCTGACTTTC	CASSLDFSGANVLTF
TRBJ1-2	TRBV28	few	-	TGTGCCAGCAGTTCGTCCCATGGCCACACCTTC	CASSSSHGHTF
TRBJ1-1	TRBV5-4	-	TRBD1	TGTGCCAGCAGCTTGGGAGGGACAGAAAACACTGAAGCTTTCTTT	CASSLGGTENTEAFF
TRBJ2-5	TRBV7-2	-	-	TGTGCCAGCAGCCCGCCGTCAGGAGGGCCTTCAGAGACCCAGTACTTC	CASSPPSGGPSETQYF
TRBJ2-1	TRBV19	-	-	TGTGCCAGTAGTAGGAAGGCGGCCTACAATGAGCAGTTCTTC	CASSRKAAYNEQFF
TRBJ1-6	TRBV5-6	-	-	TGTGCCAGCAGCTTGGTTAGCTCCTATAATTCACCCCTCCACTTT	CASSLVSSYNSPLHF
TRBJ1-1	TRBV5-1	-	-	TGCGCCAGCAGCTTGGTGCAGATGAACACTGAAGCTTTCTTT	CASSLVQMNTEAFF
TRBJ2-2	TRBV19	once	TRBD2	TGTGCCAGTAGTGTATCCCCGGGACTAGCGGGGCAGACCGGGGAGCTGTTTTTT	CASSVSPGLAGQTGELFF
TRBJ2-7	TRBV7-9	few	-	TGTGCCAGCAGCTTGAGTGGGGGCGGAGGCGAGCAGTACTTC	CASSLSGGGGEQYF
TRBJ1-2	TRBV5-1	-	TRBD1	TGCGCCAGCAGCTATGGGACAGGGGGCATCTATGGCTACACCTTC	CASSYGTGGIYGYTF
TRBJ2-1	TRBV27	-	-	TGTGCCAGCAGTTTTACAGCCGTTAGGAATGAGCAGTTCTTC	CASSFTAVRNEQFF
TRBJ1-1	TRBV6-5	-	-	TGTGCCAGCAGTTACTCAAGGGGGGGCACTGAAGCTTTCTTT	CASSYSRGGTEAFF
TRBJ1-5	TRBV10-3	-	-	TGTGCCATCAGTGAGTGGGAGGGTTCGAAGCCCCAGCATTTT	CAISEWEGSKPQHF
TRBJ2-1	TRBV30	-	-	TGTGCCTGGAAGACCCCCAGGTACAATGAGCAGTTCTTC	CAWKTPRYNEQFF
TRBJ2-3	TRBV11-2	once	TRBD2	TGTGCCAGCAGCCCGGGACTAGTATTTTCAGATACGCAGTATTTT	CASSPGLVFSDTQYF
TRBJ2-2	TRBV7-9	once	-	TGTGCCAGCAGCAACTCGACAGAGTGGACCGGGGAGCTGTTTTTT	CASSNSTEWTGELFF
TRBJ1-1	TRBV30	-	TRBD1	TGTGCCTGGAGTGGGGGCCCAGGGGGGTACAACACTGAAGCTTTCTTT	CAWSGGPGGYNTEAFF
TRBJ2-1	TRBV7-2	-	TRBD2	TGTGCCAGCGGCCTCGGACTAGCGGGAGGCGGTGAGCAGTTCTTC	CASGLGLAGGGEQFF
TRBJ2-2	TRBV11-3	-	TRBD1	TGTGCCAGCAGCCGGAACACGGGACAGATAAACACCGGGGAGCTGTTTTTT	CASSRNTGQINTGELFF
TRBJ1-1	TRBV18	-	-	TGTGCCAGCTCACTAACAGGGAACACTGAAGCTTTCTTT	CASSLTGNTEAFF
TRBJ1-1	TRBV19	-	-	TGTGCCAGTAGTACCATAGACGGGGGAGACACTGAAGCTTTCTTT	CASSTIDGGDTEAFF
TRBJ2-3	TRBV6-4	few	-	TGTGCCAGCAGTGAAGGGGGCACAGATACGCAGTATTTT	CASSEGGTDTQYF
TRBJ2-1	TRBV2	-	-	TGTGCCAGCAGTGAAGGGAGGTACTCCTACAATGAGCAGTTCTTC	CASSEGRYSYNEQFF
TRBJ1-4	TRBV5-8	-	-	TGTGCCAGCAGCAATCCAGGGAGGACTAATGAAAAACTGTTTTTT	CASSNPGRTNEKLFF
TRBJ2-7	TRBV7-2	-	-	TGTGCCAGCAGCTTCAGCTACGAGCAGTACTTC	CASSFSYEQYF
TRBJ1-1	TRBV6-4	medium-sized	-	TGTGCCAGCAGTGACTCACAGGAAAGCACTGAAGCTTTCTTT	CASSDSQESTEAFF
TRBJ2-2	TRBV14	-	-	TGTGCCAGCAGCCAACAGAACACCGGGGAGCTGTTTTTT	CASSQQNTGELFF
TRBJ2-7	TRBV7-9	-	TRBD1	TGTGCCAGCAGCTCCCCGACAGGGCTCCTCGAGCAGTACTTC	CASSSPTGLLEQYF
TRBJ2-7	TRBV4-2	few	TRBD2	TGTGCCAGCAGCCAAGAAGTCTCTAGCGGGATCTCCTACGAGCAGTACTTC	CASSQEVSSGISYEQYF